These 19 T cell receptor beta chains share one sample of origin, sequenced in a study of naive and memory T cell subsets. Two oligonucleotides, mixed equimolar, formed the beta constant-region primer covering TRBC1 and TRBC2. MiXCR, applied by TCRdb to the UMI-ligation and nested PCR reads, yields one record per CDR3 protein. The sample consists of around 160,000 distinct CDR3 sequences, 15% to 20% of them appearing once. The sample was naive CD4+ T cells from blood. These receptors were taken from a human donor in good health.

This clonotype came up many times. The genes are TRBV6-5 and TRBJ2-3, with D tentatively TRBD1 (6 bases). Germline V gene lookup returns CDR1 MNHEY and CDR2 SVGAGI. Trimming removed 4 bases at V and 1 base at J, with 9 bases between. CDR3 length: 14 residues. The DNA of the CDR3 is TGTGCCAGCAGTTTAGCAGGGGGCACAGATACGCAGTATTTT. Amino acid sequence: CASSLAGGTDTQYF.

The V call is TRBV20-1, the J call TRBJ2-1, with D maybe TRBD2 (5 bases). V was shortened by 1 base and J by 5 bases, with 18 bases between the two germline ends. This CDR3 comprises 16 residues. Germline-derived CDR1 and CDR2 are DFQATT and SNEGSKA (reference sequence). CDR3 in DNA: TGCAGTGCTAGAGCGGATCACGGGAAGAGCGACAATGAGCAGTTCTTC. Encoded protein: CSARADHGKSDNEQFF.

The chain carries TRBV2 and TRBJ1-3; D remains ambiguous. CDR3 length: 13 residues. Germline CDR1 reads SNHLY; CDR2 reads FYNNEI. Trimming pared 6 bases from V and 4 bases from J, leaving 10 bases between. The CDR3 sequence is CASSSEAGNTIYF. The CDR3 nucleotides are TGTGCCAGCAGCTCCGAGGCCGGAAACACCATATATTTT.

This clonotype was seen more than once but under ten times. The chain carries TRBV2 and TRBJ1-2, with TRBD1 as a possible D gene (6 bases). Trimming stripped 5 bases from V and 2 bases from J, with 12 bases between. The germline V gene has CDR1 SNHLY and CDR2 FYNNEI. This CDR3 contains 14 residues. DNA for the CDR3: TGTGCCAGCAGTATGGAACAGGGAAACTATGGCTACACCTTC. Its translation is CASSMEQGNYGYTF.

Written as DNA, the CDR3 is TGTGCCAGCAGACCCAAGGCAGGGAACTATGGCTACACCTTC. Protein sequence: CASRPKAGNYGYTF. The chain has TRBV5-4 and TRBJ1-2; maybe TRBD1 (5 bases). V lost 5 bases, J lost 2 bases, and 13 bases lay in between. Germline lookup yields CDR1 SGHNT and CDR2 YYREEE (reference sequence). This CDR3 region has 14 residues.

This clonotype was seen more than once but under ten times. This CDR3 reads CSAPFTGVNQPQHF. The CDR3 nucleotides are TGCAGTGCCCCATTCACAGGGGTCAATCAGCCCCAGCATTTT. V is TRBV20-1 and J is TRBJ1-5; 7 bases map to TRBD1. Germline CDR1 reads DFQATT; CDR2 reads SNEGSKA (reference sequence). The J segment lost 3 bases and the V segment lost 6 bases, leaving 8 bases of the junction unmatched. The CDR3 covers 14 residues.

The genes are TRBV20-1 and TRBJ1-6; tentatively, D is TRBD1 (5 bases). The length of the CDR3 is 13 residues. Trimming left V 2 bases short and J 5 bases short, with 7 bases between. Per the germline V gene, CDR1 is DFQATT and CDR2 is SNEGSKA (reference sequence). The CDR3 loop is CSARTGDNSPLHF. DNA of the CDR3: TGCAGTGCTAGAACAGGAGATAATTCACCCCTCCACTTT.

The gene calls are TRBV27 and TRBJ2-3; tentative D call: TRBD2 (6 bases). In germline, CDR1 is MNHEY, CDR2 SMNVEV (reference sequence). Trimming shortened V by 2 bases and J by 4 bases, and 13 bases separated the two germline ends. The CDR3 sequence is 15 residues long. The CDR3 here is CASSLSGRNPDTQYF. CDR3 in DNA: TGTGCCAGCAGTTTAAGTGGGAGGAATCCAGATACGCAGTATTTT.

The genes are TRBV5-1 and TRBJ1-2; unclear D gene. V was shortened by 1 base and J by 5 bases, with 15 bases between the two germline ends. Germline CDR1 SGHRS, CDR2 YFSETQ. This CDR3 region has 15 residues. DNA for the CDR3: TGCGCCAGCAGCTTGTCCGGCAGCGGGCCTTATGGCTACACCTTC. Residues: CASSLSGSGPYGYTF.

The chain combines TRBV6-5 with TRBJ2-3; D is undetermined. Germline CDR1 is MNHEY and CDR2 is SVGAGI. V was cut by 7 bases and J by 1 base, with 9 bases left in between. The CDR3 totals 13 residues. The DNA for the CDR3 is TGTGCCAGCAAGAACGGTCGCACAGATACGCAGTATTTT. It translates to CASKNGRTDTQYF.

This clonotype has a handful of counts. The chain couples TRBV7-3 to TRBJ2-3; 9 bases match TRBD2. Germline V gene sequence: CDR1 SGHTA, CDR2 FQGTGA. The CDR3 consists of 15 residues. V gave up 4 bases and J gave up 2 bases; unmatched junction bases: 4. The CDR3 reads CASSSSGAPTDTQYF. The DNA of the CDR3 is TGTGCCAGCAGCTCTAGCGGGGCACCCACAGATACGCAGTATTTT.

This clonotype was seen only a few times. This chain joins TRBV7-9 and TRBJ2-7, with 7 positions matching TRBD1. Germline CDR1 is SEHNR and CDR2 is FQNEAQ (reference sequence). CDR3 length: 14 residues. V lost 5 bases to trimming and J lost 5 bases; unmatched junction nucleotides: 9. The CDR3 DNA reads TGTGCCAGCAGCCCAGGGACAGTTCTCCACGAGCAGTACTTC. Protein sequence: CASSPGTVLHEQYF.

The V gene is TRBV20-1, the J gene TRBJ2-5; D is possibly TRBD1 (6 bases). The germline gives CDR1 DFQATT, CDR2 SNEGSKA (reference sequence). CDR3 size: 16 residues. V lost 4 bases to trimming and J lost 5 bases, with 23 bases between them. The CDR3 nucleotides are TGCAGTGCTATCAACAGGGTTGGGTCCGCCAAGGAGACCCAGTACTTC. Translation gives CSAINRVGSAKETQYF.

V is TRBV5-1 and J is TRBJ2-1; 11 nucleotides line up with TRBD2. V gave up 0 bases and J gave up 4 bases; unmatched junction bases: 3. The CDR3 loop spans 16 amino acids. Germline V lookup: CDR1 SGHRS, CDR2 YFSETQ. CDR3 residues: CASSLDPSGRYNEQFF. The CDR3 region has the DNA TGCGCCAGCAGCTTGGACCCTAGCGGGAGGTACAATGAGCAGTTCTTC.

This clonotype was detected a few times. The chain uses TRBV11-2 and TRBJ2-1; D is possibly TRBD2 (6 bases). CDR3 length: 15 amino acids. Per the germline V gene, CDR1 is SGHAT and CDR2 is FQNNGV. The V and J ends lost 0 bases and 2 bases respectively, with 8 bases between them. This CDR3 is CASSLDSSAYNEQFF. In DNA, the CDR3 is TGTGCCAGCAGCTTAGATTCTAGCGCCTACAATGAGCAGTTCTTC.

This clonotype has a handful of counts. This chain uses TRBV29-1 with TRBJ1-1; D is uncertain. This CDR3 is 14 amino acids long. Trimming left V 4 bases short and J 0 bases short, with 12 bases between. CDR1 SQVTM and CDR2 ANQGSEA come from the germline V gene. CDR3 amino acids: CSVASQKMNTEAFF. The CDR3, as DNA: TGCAGCGTTGCGTCCCAAAAGATGAACACTGAAGCTTTCTTT.

This clonotype was observed a single time. This chain connects TRBV19 to TRBJ1-2, with D uncertain. The length of the CDR3 is 12 residues. CDR1 and CDR2 (germline): LNHDA, SQIVND (reference sequence). V lost 7 bases and J lost 7, with 13 bases in between. The CDR3 DNA reads TGTGCCAGTATTTCCGCTTACGGTGGCTACACCTTC. It translates to CASISAYGGYTF.

In DNA, the CDR3 is TGTGCCAGCAGCTTAGATGGATCCACTGGGGCCAACGTCCTGACTTTC. Translation gives CASSLDGSTGANVLTF. V and J are TRBV11-1 and TRBJ2-6; no firm D call. With 1 base removed from V and 2 bases from J, the gap between germline ends came to 9 bases. From germline, CDR1 is SGHAT and CDR2 FQDESV (reference sequence). This CDR3 is built from 16 residues. Filled out from reference TRBV11-1 and TRBJ2-6, the complete variable domain reads EAEVAQSPRYKITEKSQAVAFWCDPISGHATLYWYRQILGQGPELLVQFQDESVVDDSQLPKDRFSAERLKGVDSTLKIQPAELGDSAMYLCASSLDGSTGANVLTFGAGSRLTVL.

The V gene is TRBV19, the J gene TRBJ2-6; D is unresolved. Germline V gene lookup returns CDR1 LNHDA and CDR2 SQIVND (reference sequence). This CDR3 has 14 amino acids. V was cut by 4 bases and J by 0 bases, with 4 bases left in between. The CDR3, as DNA: TGTGCCAGTAGTACAAGCTCTGGGGCCAACGTCCTGACTTTC. Translating it yields CASSTSSGANVLTF.